This TCR beta chain stems from a study of blood T cell repertoires in COVID-19. In the study overall: Both acute and convalescent COVID-19 samples were obtained from the United States, Italy and Spain. Nucleic acid was either cDNA or gDNA, and it came from T cells, B-cell-depleted T cells, or PBMCs.

Trimming took 6 bases from V and 4 from J, leaving 10 bases between them. The length of the CDR3 is 13 residues. Germline V gene lookup returns CDR1 MNHEY and CDR2 SVGEGT. Original handling: Reference gene primer amplification gave nucleated cell count estimates. TCRdb keeps only in-frame clones here, not all; method: immunoSEQ multiplex PCR. For V, J and clone size, that table is used; D and trimming come from the DNA. The repertoire holds roughly 140,000 clones, with 70% to 90% as singletons. This TCR came from a man aged 55-75 years with active or convalescent COVID-19. The sequenced sample consisted of peripheral blood. The chain couples TRBV6-2 or TRBV6-3 to TRBJ1-5, with D unresolved. DNA of the CDR3: TGTGCCAGCAGCTTGAACACGAATCAGCCCCAGCATTTT. It specifies CASSLNTNQPQHF.